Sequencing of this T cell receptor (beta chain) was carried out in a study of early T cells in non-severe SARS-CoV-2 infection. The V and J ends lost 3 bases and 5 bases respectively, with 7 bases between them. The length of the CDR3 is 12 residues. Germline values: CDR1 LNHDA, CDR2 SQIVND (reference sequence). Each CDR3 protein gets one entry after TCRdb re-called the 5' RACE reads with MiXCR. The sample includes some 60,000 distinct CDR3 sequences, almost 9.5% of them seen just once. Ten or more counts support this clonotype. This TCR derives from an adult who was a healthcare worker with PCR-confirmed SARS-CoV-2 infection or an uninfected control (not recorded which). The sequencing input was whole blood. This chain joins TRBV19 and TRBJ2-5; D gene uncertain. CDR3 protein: CASSIPEETQYF. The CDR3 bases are TGTGCCAGTAGTATTCCCGAGGAGACCCAGTACTTC.